This passage covers 8 T cell receptor beta chains from one sample sequenced in a study of response to subunit inactivated influenza vaccine. TCRdb reanalysed the RT-PCR reads using MiXCR and keeps one entry per CDR3 protein. This table holds a few hundred thousand distinct CDR3 sequences, roughly 10% found once. The same data also went into a second study, on T cells expressing NK-cell markers. That work contributes: With UMIs, 5'RACE template switching was used to make TCR beta cDNA.

The source material was PBMCs from blood, sampled on the day of vaccination. These receptors were taken from a man aged 50 to 59 who received an inactivated influenza vaccine.

The V call is TRBV7-2, the J call TRBJ2-6, with D unresolved. The CDR3 is 14 residues long. Germline CDR1 is SGHTA and CDR2 is FQGNSA. Between the trimmed V and J ends, which lost 10 bases and 2 bases, there was a span of 12 bases. Written as DNA, the CDR3 is TGTGCCACCTCCCTCGGAACTGGGGCCAACGTCCTGACTTTC. It is translated as CATSLGTGANVLTF.

The chain combines TRBV6-1 with TRBJ2-5, with 8 bases aligning to TRBD1. V was pared by 5 bases and J by 5 bases, with 7 bases of the junction left unmatched. This CDR3 contains 14 residues. Germline lookup yields CDR1 MNHNS and CDR2 SASEGT. In DNA form, the CDR3 reads TGTGCCAGCAGTCATTCAGGGGGCATCGAGACCCAGTACTTC. Amino acid sequence: CASSHSGGIETQYF.

The chain uses TRBV13 and TRBJ2-3, with a possible D match to TRBD2 (6 bases). V lost 5 bases and J lost 1, with 19 bases in between. The CDR3 sequence is 17 residues long. The germline V gene has CDR1 PRHDT and CDR2 FYEKMQ (reference sequence). The CDR3 DNA sequence: TGTGCCAGCAGCCGCCAACCCGGGACTGGTCGCACAGATACGCAGTATTTT. This codes for CASSRQPGTGRTDTQYF.

The chain links TRBV7-9 to TRBJ2-7, with D unresolved. This CDR3 is 14 amino acids long. Germline assignment: CDR1 SEHNR and CDR2 FQNEAQ (reference sequence). V lost 5 bases and J lost 0, with 11 bases in between. CDR3: CASSRRNSSYEQYF. The CDR3 DNA follows: TGTGCCAGCAGCCGACGAAATAGCTCCTACGAGCAGTACTTC. The complete variable domain, with remaining parts taken from reference TRBV7-9 and TRBJ2-7, reads DTGVSQNPRHKITKRGQNVTFRCDPISEHNRLYWYRQTLGQGPEFLTYFQNEAQLEKSRLLSDRFSAERPKGSFSTLEIQRTEQGDSAMYLCASSRRNSSYEQYFGPGTRLTVT.

On this clonotype itself: A much larger clone is a single base away; this may be a read error. The CDR3 bases are TGCGCCAGCAGCCTTCTGGCGGGGGGCGAAGAGACCCAGTACTTC. Protein product: CASSLLAGGEETQYF. This sequence joins TRBV4-3 and TRBJ2-5; TRBD2 agrees at 8 bases. The CDR3 spans 15 residues. V shed 4 bases and J 3 bases; nucleotides not matched to a gene: 7. CDR1 LGHNA and CDR2 YSLEER come from the germline V gene.

This clonotype occurred many times. This rearrangement joins TRBV5-1 to TRBJ1-2; weak D call: TRBD1 (5 bases). The CDR3 consists of 16 residues. CDR1 is SGHRS and CDR2 is YFSETQ in the germline V gene. Trimming removed 4 bases at V and 4 bases at J, with 20 bases between. CDR3 in amino acids: CASSTSGGRGGYGYTF. CDR3 in DNA: TGCGCCAGCAGCACCTCAGGAGGGAGGGGAGGCTATGGCTACACCTTC. Full variable domain (outside the CDR3, taken from reference TRBV5-1 and TRBJ1-2): KAGVTQTPRYLIKTRGQQVTLSCSPISGHRSVSWYQQTPGQGLQFLFEYFSETQRNKGNFPGRFSGRQFSNSRSEMNVSTLELGDSALYLCASSTSGGRGGYGYTFGSGTRLTVV.

This clonotype was observed a handful of times. The rearrangement links TRBV6-5 to TRBJ2-7; 10 positions agree with TRBD2. J lost 4 bases, V lost 6 bases, and 6 bases had no gene match. The CDR3 runs to 14 residues. The germline CDR1 and CDR2 sequences are MNHEY and SVGAGI. CDR3 coding DNA: TGTGCCAGCAGCTTTACTAGCGGGGAATACGAGCAGTACTTC. This gives the protein CASSFTSGEYEQYF.

Only a few counts were recorded for this clonotype. The V and J genes are TRBV5-1 and TRBJ1-1; D unresolved. V lost 1 base and J 9 bases, leaving 13 bases between the germline ends. This CDR3 comprises 13 residues. The germline V gene encodes CDR1 SGHRS and CDR2 YFSETQ. This chain's CDR3 is CASSLKPDGQAFF. CDR3 in DNA: TGCGCCAGCAGCTTGAAACCGGACGGACAAGCTTTCTTT.